This T cell receptor beta chain was recovered during a study of prognosis after radiotherapy for stage I lung cancer. The study's findings and limits: When patients developed distant metastases, their Shannon entropy after stereotactic body radiation therapy was lower.

At least ten counts were recorded for this clonotype. Its cognate antigen is unknown. Trimming stripped 2 bases from V and 0 bases from J, with 13 bases between. The CDR3 is 17 residues long. CDR1 is MNHNS and CDR2 is SASEGT in the germline V gene. Amplicons of TCR beta CDR3 were generated from genomic DNA by two-round multiplex PCR. Used in first-round PCR were primers specific to each TRBV and TRBJ gene. TCRdb used MiXCR to reprocess the multiplex PCR reads, holding one entry per CDR3 protein. The data show more than 30,000 distinct CDR3 sequences, over 40% seen once. Blood was drawn (around 6 milliliters of peripheral blood) at each of two time points.

The sequenced sample was PBMCs, obtained before or after stereotactic body radiation therapy (not recorded which). The chain has TRBV6-1 and TRBJ1-4; unclear D gene. The sequence was collected from a donor over 45 with non-small cell lung cancer. The CDR3 region has the DNA TGTGCCAGCAGTGAAATCGTCCTGACGACAACTAATGAAAAACTGTTTTTT. The encoded protein is CASSEIVLTTTNEKLFF.